A single sample gave rise to the 21 T cell receptor beta chains below, sequenced in a study of T cells in localized non-small cell lung cancer. The protocol was immunoSEQ multiplex PCR, while the TCRdb copy is restricted to in-frame clones and leaves out a portion. Of about 4,800 clones in the sample, roughly 52% were seen once. Sequencing was performed on lymph node tissue, taken before any cancer treatment. These receptors were obtained from an older male donor with stage I squamous cell lung carcinoma.

V usage is TRBV28 and J usage is TRBJ2-3; the D gene is possibly TRBD2 (6 bases). CDR1 MDHEN and CDR2 SYDVKM come from the germline V gene. Trimming took 6 bases from V and 0 from J, leaving 16 bases between them. CDR3 length: 16 residues. CDR3 in amino acids: CASRTRSGSSTDTQYF. The DNA of the CDR3 is TGTGCCAGCAGGACAAGAAGCGGGTCTAGCACAGATACGCAGTATTTT. Based on the CDR3 plus reference TRBV28 and TRBJ2-3, the full variable domain is DVKVTQSSRYLVKRTGEKVFLECVQDMDHENMFWYRQDPGLGLRLIYFSYDVKMKEKGDIPEGYSVSREKKERFSLILESASTNQTSMYLCASRTRSGSSTDTQYFGPGTRLTVL.

The rearrangement uses TRBV9 and TRBJ1-1, with no clear D. CDR1 and CDR2 from the germline V gene are SGDLS and YYNGEE. This CDR3 is 13 amino acids long. Trimming shortened V by 0 bases and J by 5 bases, and 8 bases separated the two germline ends. The CDR3 DNA reads TGTGCCAGCAGCGTAGCTGCATGGACTGAAGCTTTCTTT. Translating gives CASSVAAWTEAFF.

This clone was found a few times. J is TRBJ2-3 and V is TRBV11-3; the match to TRBD2 covers 8 bases. V shed 3 bases and J 3 bases; nucleotides not matched to a gene: 14. CDR3 length: 18 residues. Germline loops: CDR1 SGHNT, CDR2 YENEEA. The CDR3 region has the DNA TGTGCCAGCAGCTTGGACCTGGGCAGCGGGAGTCTTACAGATACGCAGTATTTT. It codes for CASSLDLGSGSLTDTQYF. The entire variable domain, with the rest obtained from reference TRBV11-3 and TRBJ2-3, is as follows: EAGVVQSPRYKIIEKKQPVAFWCNPISGHNTLYWYLQNLGQGPELLIRYENEEAVDDSQLPKDRFSAERLKGVDSTLKIQPAELGDSAVYLCASSLDLGSGSLTDTQYFGPGTRLTVL.

The V gene is TRBV29-1, the J gene TRBJ2-1; 7 positions agree with TRBD1. J lost 4 bases, V lost 7 bases, and 10 bases had no gene match. CDR3 length equals 14 residues. Germline CDR1 SQVTM, CDR2 ANQGSEA. CDR3 coding DNA: TGCAGCGCCCTCCGGGACAGATCTTACAATGAGCAGTTCTTC. Translating it yields CSALRDRSYNEQFF.

The CDR3 region has the DNA TGCAGCGCAGGACAGGGACCCAACGAGCAGTACTTC. Protein: CSAGQGPNEQYF. This chain links TRBV29-1 with TRBJ2-7; TRBD1 matches at 8 bases. The germline V gene has CDR1 SQVTM and CDR2 ANQGSEA. The junction had 7 bases not matched to a gene; V was cut back by 7 bases and J by 5 bases. CDR3 length: 12 residues.

The chain uses TRBV30 and TRBJ2-7; D call uncertain. V dropped 0 bases and J dropped 5 bases, with 8 bases sitting between them. CDR1 GTSNPN and CDR2 SVGIG come from the germline V gene (reference sequence). The CDR3 totals 12 residues. The CDR3 is CAWSVSGHEQYF. As DNA, the CDR3 is TGTGCCTGGAGTGTATCAGGTCACGAGCAGTACTTC.

This chain uses TRBV28 with TRBJ1-1; D is unclear. Germline V CDR1 and CDR2: MDHEN, SYDVKM. CDR3 length: 13 amino acids. Trimming pared 2 bases from V and 5 bases from J, leaving 9 bases between. CDR3 region: CASSLVAPTEAFF. Written as DNA, the CDR3 is TGTGCCAGCAGTTTAGTAGCGCCGACTGAAGCTTTCTTT.

V is TRBV6-7 and J is TRBJ2-1, with TRBD1 as a possible D gene (6 bases). TRBV6-7 is reported as an ORF; its role is uncertain. V shed 7 bases and J shed 2 bases, with 9 bases lying between them. The CDR3 contains 13 residues. The CDR3 reads CASTKGAYNEQFF. The DNA for the CDR3 is TGTGCCAGCACCAAGGGGGCCTACAATGAGCAGTTCTTC.

Only a few counts were recorded for this clone. V is TRBV9 and J is TRBJ1-5; maybe TRBD1 (6 bases). V was pared by 5 bases and J by 5 bases, with 14 bases between. Germline CDR1 and CDR2: SGDLS and YYNGEE. The CDR3 spans 14 residues. The CDR3 region has the DNA TGTGCCAGCAGTTTAATAGGGGGAGATCAGCCCCAGCATTTT. Protein sequence: CASSLIGGDQPQHF.

The chain has TRBV29-1 and TRBJ1-2; a weak D match, TRBD1 (5 bases). Germline CDR1 SQVTM, CDR2 ANQGSEA. This CDR3 is 16 amino acids long. V shed 3 bases and J shed 4 bases, with 21 bases lying between them. CDR3 loop: CSVDLQGTVEGYGYTF. For the CDR3, the DNA is TGCAGCGTTGACTTACAAGGGACGGTAGAAGGCTATGGCTACACCTTC.

This sequence joins TRBV11-3 and TRBJ2-7; maybe TRBD1 (8 bases). Per germline, CDR1 SGHNT and CDR2 YENEEA. This CDR3 comprises 17 residues. The V gene lost 4 bases and the J gene lost 1 base, with 20 bases spanning the gap. In DNA form, the CDR3 reads TGTGCCAGCAGCTCACAGGGGGGGGCTAGCAGATCCTACGAGCAGTACTTC. This translates into CASSSQGGASRSYEQYF.

CDR3 in amino acids: CASSKGTDSNQPQHF. The CDR3 coding sequence is TGTGCCAGCAGCAAGGGGACAGATAGCAATCAGCCCCAGCATTTT. The chain carries TRBV11-3 and TRBJ1-5; 7 bases are a match to TRBD1. CDR1 and CDR2 (germline): SGHNT, YENEEA. This CDR3 is 15 amino acids long. J was trimmed by 0 bases and V by 5 bases; bases with no gene match: 4.

The V gene is TRBV29-1, the J gene TRBJ2-5; a possible D gene is TRBD1 (5 bases). This CDR3 has 12 amino acids. V lost 4 bases, J lost 2 bases, and 8 bases lay in between. The germline CDR1 and CDR2 sequences are SQVTM and ANQGSEA. The CDR3 nucleotides are TGCAGCGTTGTGCAGGGACAAGAGACCCAGTACTTC. Translation: CSVVQGQETQYF.

This rearrangement joins TRBV6-8 to TRBJ2-1; D possibly corresponds to TRBD1 (5 bases). CDR3 size: 15 residues. Germline V gene lookup returns CDR1 MNHGY and CDR2 SAAAGT. V was pared by 5 bases and J by 5 bases, with 16 bases between. The CDR3 DNA is TGTGCCAGCAGTCTCCAGGGAAGGGGTCACAATGAGCAGTTCTTC. This encodes CASSLQGRGHNEQFF.

The chain combines TRBV28 with TRBJ2-7; D assignment may be TRBD1 or TRBD2 (6 bases each). Germline CDR1 reads MDHEN; CDR2 reads SYDVKM. V lost 7 bases to trimming and J lost 3 bases, with 16 bases between them. The CDR3 consists of 14 residues. As DNA, the CDR3 is TGTGCCAGCACTCGAGGGGGGATCGGCTACGAGCAGTACTTC. It codes for CASTRGGIGYEQYF.

V is TRBV28 and J is TRBJ2-1; unclear D gene. Germline CDR1 reads MDHEN; CDR2 reads SYDVKM. CDR3 length: 13 amino acids. V shed 8 bases and J shed 7 bases, with 15 bases lying between them. The CDR3 protein is CASGSWARNEQFF. CDR3 coding DNA: TGTGCCAGCGGTAGTTGGGCCCGTAATGAGCAGTTCTTC. The entire variable domain, with the rest obtained from reference TRBV28 and TRBJ2-1, is as follows: DVKVTQSSRYLVKRTGEKVFLECVQDMDHENMFWYRQDPGLGLRLIYFSYDVKMKEKGDIPEGYSVSREKKERFSLILESASTNQTSMYLCASGSWARNEQFFGPGTRLTVL.

This clone was counted between two and nine times. This chain uses TRBV27 with TRBJ2-7, with a tentative D call TRBD2 (7 bases). The germline V gene has CDR1 MNHEY and CDR2 SMNVEV (reference sequence). The CDR3 contains 16 residues. Trimming shortened V by 2 bases and J by 7 bases, and 21 bases separated the two germline ends. The CDR3 DNA sequence: TGTGCCAGCAGTTTAGCGGGGGCCGCGGCCGGGGGAGAGCAGTACTTC. Amino acids: CASSLAGAAAGGEQYF.

The chain uses TRBV15 and TRBJ2-5; 8 nucleotides line up with TRBD1. The ends lost 0 bases at V and 1 base at J; junction bases unmatched: 1. CDR3 length: 15 amino acids. Germline V gene data show CDR1 as LNHNV and CDR2 as YYDKDF (reference sequence). CDR3 sequence: CATSRDGTGQETQYF. In nucleotides, the CDR3 is TGTGCCACCAGCAGAGACGGGACAGGCCAAGAGACCCAGTACTTC.

The genes are TRBV11-3 and TRBJ1-2; TRBD1 might be the D (5 bases). The CDR3 is 14 amino acids. Germline CDR1 and CDR2: SGHNT and YENEEA. Between the trimmed V and J ends, which lost 3 bases and 0 bases, there was a span of 8 bases. DNA of the CDR3: TGTGCCAGCAGCTTGGGGACGACTAACTATGGCTACACCTTC. This encodes CASSLGTTNYGYTF.

The genes are TRBV5-1 and TRBJ1-2; D is ambiguous. CDR1 is SGHRS, CDR2 YFSETQ, per germline. The CDR3 has 14 residues. Trimming stripped 4 bases from V and 9 bases from J, with 19 bases between. The CDR3 here is CASSRSTGEVSYTF. The CDR3 DNA sequence: TGCGCCAGCAGCCGGTCGACGGGAGAGGTGAGCTACACCTTC. Complete variable domain (other parts from reference TRBV5-1 and TRBJ1-2): KAGVTQTPRYLIKTRGQQVTLSCSPISGHRSVSWYQQTPGQGLQFLFEYFSETQRNKGNFPGRFSGRQFSNSRSEMNVSTLELGDSALYLCASSRSTGEVSYTFGSGTRLTVV.

This clone was seen more than once but under ten times. J is TRBJ2-2 and V is TRBV28, with 10 bases fitting TRBD2. Germline CDR1 reads MDHEN; CDR2 reads SYDVKM. The ends lost 4 bases at V and 7 bases at J; junction bases unmatched: 9. The CDR3 runs 16 residues. DNA of the CDR3: TGTGCCAGCAGTTGGCTAGCGGGAGTGTTAGGCGGGGAGCTGTTTTTT. This gives the protein CASSWLAGVLGGELFF. The entire variable domain, with the rest obtained from reference TRBV28 and TRBJ2-2, is as follows: DVKVTQSSRYLVKRTGEKVFLECVQDMDHENMFWYRQDPGLGLRLIYFSYDVKMKEKGDIPEGYSVSREKKERFSLILESASTNQTSMYLCASSWLAGVLGGELFFGEGSRLTVL.